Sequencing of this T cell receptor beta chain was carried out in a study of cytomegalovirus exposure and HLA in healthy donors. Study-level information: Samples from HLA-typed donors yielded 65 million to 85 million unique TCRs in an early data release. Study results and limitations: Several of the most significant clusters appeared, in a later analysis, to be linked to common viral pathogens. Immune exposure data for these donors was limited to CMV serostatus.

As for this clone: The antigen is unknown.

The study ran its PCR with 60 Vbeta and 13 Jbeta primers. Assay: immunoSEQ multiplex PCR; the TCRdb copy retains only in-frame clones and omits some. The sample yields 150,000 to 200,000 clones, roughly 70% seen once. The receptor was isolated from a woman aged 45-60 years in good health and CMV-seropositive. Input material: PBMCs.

Written as DNA, the CDR3 is TGTGCCAGCAGCTTGAGCAGGGACAGCAGTGGCTACACCTTC. Its protein product is CASSLSRDSSGYTF. The chain combines TRBV5-4 with TRBJ1-2; 7 bases fit TRBD1. CDR1 and CDR2 from the germline V gene are SGHNT and YYREEE (reference sequence). The CDR3 runs 14 residues. V trimming: 1 base; J trimming: 7 bases; junction bases outside the gene matches: 7.